Listed below are T cell receptor beta chains from one sample, sequenced in a study of blood T cell repertoires in COVID-19. Libraries were prepared by immunoSEQ multiplex PCR; TCRdb keeps only in-frame clonotypes and omits some of them. The data contain 65,000 to 95,000 clones, 70% to 90% of them singletons. The specimen sequenced was peripheral blood. The source is a man aged 50 or older with active COVID-19. CDR3s include the opening cysteine and the closing phenylalanine or tryptophan. The order of the fields is V gene, D gene, clone size, J gene, CDR3 protein, CDR3 DNA. D genes are given only for firm matches. The size of a clone is reported for some rows only, either as once, few or many, or as a class for expanded clones.

V gene: TRBV12-3/TRBV12-4
D gene: .
clone size: .
J gene: TRBJ1-5
CDR3 protein: CASSLRGNQPQHF
CDR3 DNA: TGTGCCAGCAGTTTGCGGGGGAATCAGCCCCAGCATTTT

V gene: TRBV28
D gene: TRBD1
clone size: once
J gene: TRBJ2-7
CDR3 protein: CASNPPSGGIGEQYF
CDR3 DNA: TGTGCCAGCAATCCTCCATCAGGGGGTATCGGCGAGCAGTACTTC

V gene: TRBV7-9
D gene: .
clone size: once
J gene: TRBJ1-2
CDR3 protein: CASSLEGGHGYTF
CDR3 DNA: TGTGCCAGCAGCTTAGAGGGAGGACATGGCTACACCTTC

V gene: TRBV7-2
D gene: TRBD1
clone size: few
J gene: TRBJ1-2
CDR3 protein: CASSLDQGTAYYGYTF
CDR3 DNA: TGTGCCAGCAGCTTAGATCAGGGGACAGCGTACTATGGCTACACCTTC

V gene: TRBV11-3
D gene: .
clone size: .
J gene: TRBJ2-7
CDR3 protein: CASSRGEHEQYF
CDR3 DNA: TGTGCCAGCAGCCGGGGAGAGCACGAGCAGTACTTC

V gene: TRBV6-2/TRBV6-3
D gene: .
clone size: many
J gene: TRBJ1-2
CDR3 protein: CASSYLGALGYTF
CDR3 DNA: TGTGCCAGCAGTTACTTGGGGGCGCTTGGCTACACCTTC

V gene: TRBV7-2
D gene: .
clone size: .
J gene: TRBJ2-2
CDR3 protein: CASSRGPANTGELFF
CDR3 DNA: TGTGCCAGCAGCCGGGGTCCGGCGAACACCGGGGAGCTGTTTTTT

V gene: TRBV7-3
D gene: .
clone size: .
J gene: TRBJ1-4
CDR3 protein: CASSPGGEKLFF
CDR3 DNA: TGTGCCAGCAGCCCCGGAGGGGAAAAACTGTTTTTT

V gene: TRBV10-3
D gene: TRBD1
clone size: .
J gene: TRBJ1-2
CDR3 protein: CAISMGQTYGYTF
CDR3 DNA: TGTGCCATCAGTATGGGACAGACCTATGGCTACACCTTC

V gene: TRBV20-1
D gene: .
clone size: .
J gene: TRBJ2-7
CDR3 protein: CSAPRVGEQYF
CDR3 DNA: TGCAGTGCTCCCCGGGTCGGCGAGCAGTACTTC

V gene: TRBV6-5
D gene: TRBD1
clone size: once
J gene: TRBJ1-1
CDR3 protein: CASSYTGQGAKAFF
CDR3 DNA: TGTGCCAGCAGTTATACCGGACAGGGGGCGAAAGCTTTCTTT

V gene: TRBV4-3
D gene: .
clone size: once
J gene: TRBJ2-7
CDR3 protein: CASSQEWGASYEQYF
CDR3 DNA: TGCGCCAGCAGCCAAGAATGGGGAGCCTCCTACGAGCAGTACTTC

V gene: TRBV3-1/TRBV3-2
D gene: TRBD2
clone size: .
J gene: TRBJ2-7
CDR3 protein: CASSQARTSGSYEQYF
CDR3 DNA: TGTGCCAGCAGCCAAGCCAGGACTAGCGGGAGTTACGAGCAGTACTTC

V gene: TRBV7-2
D gene: .
clone size: .
J gene: TRBJ2-3
CDR3 protein: CASLFAADTQYF
CDR3 DNA: TGTGCCAGCCTATTTGCTGCGGATACGCAGTATTTT

V gene: TRBV6-5
D gene: .
clone size: .
J gene: TRBJ1-1
CDR3 protein: CASSLGTRAFTEAFF
CDR3 DNA: TGTGCCAGCAGTCTGGGGACAAGGGCCTTCACTGAAGCTTTCTTT

V gene: TRBV6-5
D gene: .
clone size: .
J gene: TRBJ2-2
CDR3 protein: CASISDGTRTGELFF
CDR3 DNA: TGTGCCAGCATCTCCGACGGGACTCGTACCGGGGAGCTGTTTTTT

V gene: TRBV5-1
D gene: .
clone size: .
J gene: TRBJ2-2
CDR3 protein: CASSRHGDTNTGELFF
CDR3 DNA: TGCGCCAGCAGCCGCCACGGTGATACGAACACCGGGGAGCTGTTTTTT

V gene: TRBV5-1
D gene: TRBD1
clone size: .
J gene: TRBJ2-2
CDR3 protein: CATKPGQGDTGELFF
CDR3 DNA: TGCGCCACTAAACCGGGACAGGGGGACACCGGGGAGCTGTTTTTT

V gene: TRBV11-1
D gene: .
clone size: .
J gene: TRBJ2-6
CDR3 protein: CASSFTGNTGANVLTF
CDR3 DNA: TGTGCCAGCAGCTTTACAGGGAATACTGGGGCCAACGTCCTGACTTTC

V gene: TRBV19
D gene: TRBD2
clone size: .
J gene: TRBJ2-2
CDR3 protein: CASRSGGGNTGELFF
CDR3 DNA: TGTGCCAGTAGGTCCGGCGGGGGAAACACCGGGGAGCTGTTTTTT

V gene: TRBV3-1/TRBV3-2
D gene: TRBD2
clone size: .
J gene: TRBJ2-1
CDR3 protein: CASSQGIAGGNEQFF
CDR3 DNA: TGTGCCAGCAGCCAAGGAATAGCGGGAGGCAATGAGCAGTTCTTC

V gene: TRBV5-1
D gene: .
clone size: .
J gene: TRBJ2-3
CDR3 protein: CASSLSRTLGDTQYF
CDR3 DNA: TGCGCCAGCAGCTTGTCCCGGACACTGGGAGATACGCAGTATTTT

V gene: TRBV6-6
D gene: .
clone size: .
J gene: TRBJ2-7
CDR3 protein: CASSYRDNYEQYF
CDR3 DNA: TGTGCCAGCAGTTACCGGGACAACTACGAGCAGTACTTC

V gene: TRBV19
D gene: .
clone size: .
J gene: TRBJ2-1
CDR3 protein: CASSMVVSGYNEQFF
CDR3 DNA: TGTGCCAGTAGTATGGTAGTGTCGGGCTACAATGAGCAGTTCTTC

V gene: TRBV3-1/TRBV3-2
D gene: .
clone size: few
J gene: TRBJ2-1
CDR3 protein: CASSQLRSSGYNEQFF
CDR3 DNA: TGTGCCAGCAGCCAATTGCGCTCTAGTGGGTACAATGAGCAGTTCTTC

V gene: TRBV7-6
D gene: TRBD2
clone size: .
J gene: TRBJ2-3
CDR3 protein: CASSLATSGISDTQYF
CDR3 DNA: TGTGCCAGCAGCTTAGCCACTAGCGGGATATCGGATACGCAGTATTTT

V gene: TRBV24-1
D gene: TRBD1
clone size: .
J gene: TRBJ2-2
CDR3 protein: CATSDQTGQANTGELFF
CDR3 DNA: TGTGCCACCAGTGATCAGACAGGGCAAGCGAACACCGGGGAGCTGTTTTTT

V gene: TRBV5-4
D gene: TRBD2
clone size: .
J gene: TRBJ2-3
CDR3 protein: CASSLYSGGNTDTQYF
CDR3 DNA: TGTGCCAGCAGCCTCTATAGCGGGGGGAACACAGATACGCAGTATTTT

V gene: TRBV30
D gene: TRBD2
clone size: .
J gene: TRBJ2-2
CDR3 protein: CAWTLAGGFNTGELFF
CDR3 DNA: TGTGCCTGGACTCTAGCGGGGGGCTTTAACACCGGGGAGCTGTTTTTT

V gene: TRBV27
D gene: TRBD1
clone size: .
J gene: TRBJ2-7
CDR3 protein: CASSPKAKDRGNHEQYF
CDR3 DNA: TGTGCCAGCAGTCCAAAAGCAAAGGACAGGGGTAATCACGAGCAGTACTTC

V gene: TRBV6-5
D gene: .
clone size: .
J gene: TRBJ1-5
CDR3 protein: CASRQVPNQPQHF
CDR3 DNA: TGTGCCAGCCGCCAGGTCCCCAATCAGCCCCAGCATTTT

V gene: TRBV5-8
D gene: TRBD1
clone size: once
J gene: TRBJ2-1
CDR3 protein: CASRTFRGINEQFF
CDR3 DNA: TGTGCCAGCCGGACGTTCAGGGGGATCAATGAGCAGTTCTTC

V gene: TRBV10-3
D gene: TRBD2
clone size: .
J gene: TRBJ2-3
CDR3 protein: CAISELTERGALQYF
CDR3 DNA: TGTGCCATCAGTGAGTTAACGGAGCGGGGGGCCCTGCAGTATTTT

V gene: TRBV29-1
D gene: TRBD2
clone size: .
J gene: TRBJ2-3
CDR3 protein: CSVAPGLATDTQYF
CDR3 DNA: TGCAGCGTTGCGCCGGGACTAGCAACAGATACGCAGTATTTT

V gene: TRBV5-1
D gene: TRBD2
clone size: .
J gene: TRBJ2-7
CDR3 protein: CASSLQPGGPIEQYF
CDR3 DNA: TGCGCCAGCAGCTTGCAACCGGGAGGGCCTATAGAGCAGTACTTC

V gene: TRBV6-1
D gene: TRBD1
clone size: .
J gene: TRBJ2-7
CDR3 protein: CASSEPGTGAYEQYF
CDR3 DNA: TGTGCCAGCAGTGAACCCGGGACAGGGGCCTACGAGCAGTACTTC

V gene: TRBV4-1
D gene: TRBD1
clone size: once
J gene: TRBJ1-1
CDR3 protein: CASSLSGTADMNTEAFF
CDR3 DNA: TGCGCCAGCAGCCTCTCCGGGACAGCAGACATGAACACTGAAGCTTTCTTT

V gene: TRBV18
D gene: TRBD1
clone size: .
J gene: TRBJ1-1
CDR3 protein: CASSGQGANTEAFF
CDR3 DNA: TGTGCCAGCTCAGGACAGGGGGCGAACACTGAAGCTTTCTTT

V gene: TRBV6-6
D gene: TRBD1
clone size: .
J gene: TRBJ1-1
CDR3 protein: CASSGTGGNRPQAFF
CDR3 DNA: TGTGCCAGCAGTGGGACAGGGGGCAATCGCCCTCAAGCTTTCTTT

V gene: TRBV27
D gene: TRBD1
clone size: .
J gene: TRBJ2-1
CDR3 protein: CASGRQGAFNEQFF
CDR3 DNA: TGTGCCAGCGGAAGACAGGGGGCGTTCAATGAGCAGTTCTTC

V gene: TRBV6-4
D gene: TRBD1
clone size: .
J gene: TRBJ2-2
CDR3 protein: CASKQGPYTGELFF
CDR3 DNA: TGTGCCAGCAAACAGGGGCCCTACACCGGGGAGCTGTTTTTT

V gene: TRBV28
D gene: TRBD2
clone size: .
J gene: TRBJ2-3
CDR3 protein: CASSLTSGGAEDTQYF
CDR3 DNA: TGTGCCAGCAGTTTAACTAGCGGGGGGGCCGAGGATACGCAGTATTTT

V gene: TRBV3-1/TRBV3-2
D gene: TRBD1
clone size: .
J gene: TRBJ1-5
CDR3 protein: CASSQTTGGGNQPQHF
CDR3 DNA: TGTGCCAGCAGCCAAACGACAGGGGGGGGCAATCAGCCCCAGCATTTT

V gene: TRBV19
D gene: TRBD1
clone size: few
J gene: TRBJ1-5
CDR3 protein: CASSLQGNMGWGNQPQHF
CDR3 DNA: TGTGCCAGTAGTCTACAGGGGAATATGGGTTGGGGCAATCAGCCCCAGCATTTT

V gene: TRBV5-6
D gene: TRBD1
clone size: few
J gene: TRBJ1-1
CDR3 protein: CASSLDRGLYTEAFF
CDR3 DNA: TGTGCCAGCAGCTTGGACAGGGGGCTGTACACTGAAGCTTTCTTT

V gene: TRBV2
D gene: TRBD2
clone size: .
J gene: TRBJ2-3
CDR3 protein: CASRRLASGTDTQYF
CDR3 DNA: TGTGCCAGCAGGAGACTAGCGAGCGGCACAGATACGCAGTATTTT

V gene: TRBV3-1/TRBV3-2
D gene: .
clone size: .
J gene: TRBJ2-7
CDR3 protein: CASSQDLNRVEQYF
CDR3 DNA: TGTGCCAGCAGCCAAGACCTCAACCGGGTCGAGCAGTACTTC

V gene: TRBV28
D gene: TRBD1
clone size: .
J gene: TRBJ1-2
CDR3 protein: CAVSGQGGGYTF
CDR3 DNA: TGTGCCGTATCTGGACAGGGTGGTGGCTACACCTTC

V gene: TRBV7-9
D gene: .
clone size: .
J gene: TRBJ2-5
CDR3 protein: CASSLTGSRGLETQYF
CDR3 DNA: TGTGCCAGCAGCCTTACGGGGAGCAGGGGCTTGGAGACCCAGTACTTC

V gene: TRBV7-8
D gene: TRBD1
clone size: .
J gene: TRBJ2-5
CDR3 protein: CASRIGQAQETQYF
CDR3 DNA: TGTGCCAGCAGGATAGGACAGGCCCAAGAGACCCAGTACTTC

V gene: TRBV29-1
D gene: .
clone size: .
J gene: TRBJ2-7
CDR3 protein: CSASSGTHSYEQYF
CDR3 DNA: TGCAGCGCCTCCTCCGGGACACACTCCTACGAGCAGTACTTC

V gene: TRBV12-5
D gene: .
clone size: few
J gene: TRBJ2-7
CDR3 protein: CASGLGSGNSEQYF
CDR3 DNA: TGTGCTAGTGGTTTGGGAAGCGGCAATTCAGAGCAGTACTTC

V gene: TRBV23-1
D gene: TRBD1
clone size: .
J gene: TRBJ1-2
CDR3 protein: CASSQSCRDRVASGYTF
CDR3 DNA: TGCGCCAGCAGTCAATCGTGTCGGGACAGGGTGGCAAGTGGCTACACCTTC